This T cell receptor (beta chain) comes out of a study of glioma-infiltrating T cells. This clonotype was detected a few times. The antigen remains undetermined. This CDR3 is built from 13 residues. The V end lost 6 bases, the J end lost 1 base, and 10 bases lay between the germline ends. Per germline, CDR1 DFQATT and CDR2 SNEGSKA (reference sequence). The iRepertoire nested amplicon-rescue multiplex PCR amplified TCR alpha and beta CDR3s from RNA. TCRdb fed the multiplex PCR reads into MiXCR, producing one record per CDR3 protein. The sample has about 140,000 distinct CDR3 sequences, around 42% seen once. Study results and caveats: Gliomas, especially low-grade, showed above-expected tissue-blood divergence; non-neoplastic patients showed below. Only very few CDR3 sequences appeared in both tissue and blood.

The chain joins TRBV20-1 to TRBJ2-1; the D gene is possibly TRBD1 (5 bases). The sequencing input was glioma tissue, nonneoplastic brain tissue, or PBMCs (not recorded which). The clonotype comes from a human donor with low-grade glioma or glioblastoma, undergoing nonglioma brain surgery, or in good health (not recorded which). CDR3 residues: CSAPTGSYNEQFF. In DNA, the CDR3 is TGCAGTGCCCCTACAGGATCCTACAATGAGCAGTTCTTC.